The 22 T cell receptor beta chains in this list originate from one sample, sequenced in a study of beta chain features in type 1 diabetes. The study, taken as a whole, reports: Moderately but significantly shorter TCRB CDR3s were found in Type 1 diabetes patients in all four CD4+ subsets.

TCRB transcripts that were expressed got sequenced, as all of the isolated RNA had been reverse transcribed. The protocol was immunoSEQ multiplex PCR, while the TCRdb copy is restricted to in-frame clones and leaves out a portion. The profile shows around 360,000 clones, around 12% of them singletons. These receptors are not linked to any known antigen. The sequencing input was naive CD4+ T cells from blood. The source is a woman aged 18-29 years with type 1 diabetes.

V is TRBV19 and J is TRBJ2-7; 7 bases align to TRBD2. CDR1 LNHDA and CDR2 SQIVND come from the germline V gene (reference sequence). The V and J ends lost 5 bases and 0 bases, in that order; junction bases with no gene match: 7. This CDR3 contains 15 residues. The CDR3 DNA reads as TGTGCCAGTAGTTCCCAGGGCGGGAGCTCCTACGAGCAGTACTTC. It codes for CASSSQGGSSYEQYF.

The chain joins TRBV5-6 to TRBJ1-5, with a weak D call TRBD1 (6 bases). Trimming shortened V by 4 bases and J by 0 bases, and 11 bases separated the two germline ends. CDR1 is SGHDT and CDR2 is YYEEEE in the germline V gene. The length of the CDR3 is 15 residues. The CDR3, as DNA: TGTGCCAGCAGCACAGGGTTCTATAGCAATCAGCCCCAGCATTTT. Its translation is CASSTGFYSNQPQHF.

The chain has TRBV5-1 and TRBJ2-2; D not certain. From germline, CDR1 is SGHRS and CDR2 YFSETQ. V gave up 4 bases and J gave up 4 bases, with 11 bases separating them. This CDR3 is 14 amino acids long. CDR3: CASSPSIATGELFF. The CDR3 coding sequence is TGCGCCAGCAGCCCGTCTATTGCCACCGGGGAGCTGTTTTTT.

The genes are TRBV4-1 and TRBJ2-3; 10 positions match TRBD2. The CDR3 loop spans 15 amino acids. Germline CDR1 reads MGHRA; CDR2 reads YSYEKL. The V gene end was trimmed by 6 bases and the J gene end by 5 bases; junction bases not matched to a gene: 8. CDR3 protein: CASRLAGVIQDTQYF. CDR3 nucleotides: TGCGCCAGCAGGCTAGCGGGAGTAATTCAAGATACGCAGTATTTT.

This clone was seen only a few times. This CDR3 is CASSYGGTDTQYF. The CDR3, as DNA: TGTGCCAGCAGTTACGGGGGGACAGATACGCAGTATTTT. This sequence joins TRBV6-6 and TRBJ2-3, with D perhaps matching TRBD2 (6 bases). Trimming took 2 bases from V and 3 from J, leaving 6 bases between them. The CDR3 is 13 residues long. Germline assignment: CDR1 MNHNY and CDR2 SVGAGI (reference sequence).

This clone was counted between two and nine times. This chain links TRBV5-6 with TRBJ2-7, with TRBD1 matching 9 bases. Germline V gives CDR1 SGHDT, CDR2 YYEEEE. The length of the CDR3 is 16 residues. V was clipped by 1 base and J by 2 bases; unmatched bases: 7. The CDR3 bases are TGTGCCAGCAGCTTGACCGGGACAGGGTCTACCTACGAGCAGTACTTC. This codes for CASSLTGTGSTYEQYF.

In the case of this clone: Other DNA sequences of this sample code for an identical CDR3. The chain recombines TRBV20-1 with TRBJ1-2; D unresolved. Trimming took off 0 bases at V and 7 bases at J, with 6 bases between the two ends. CDR1 DFQATT and CDR2 SNEGSKA come from the germline V gene (reference sequence). This CDR3 comprises 11 residues. CDR3 sequence (DNA): TGCAGTGCTAGAGATCGAGGTGGCTACACCTTC. Translated: CSARDRGGYTF.

The chain has TRBV18 and TRBJ2-5; D uncertain. Germline V gives CDR1 KGHSH, CDR2 LQKENI. This CDR3 region has 13 residues. Trimming left V 3 bases short and J 5 bases short, with 10 bases between. As DNA, the CDR3 is TGTGCCAGCTCACCTTCGGCGGAGGAGACCCAGTACTTC. This gives the protein CASSPSAEETQYF.

In this sample, this clone turned up a few times. The gene calls are TRBV30 and TRBJ1-2, with D unclear. Trimming left V 6 bases short and J 4 bases short, with 9 bases between. The CDR3 spans 11 residues. Germline V gene lookup returns CDR1 GTSNPN and CDR2 SVGIG (reference sequence). CDR3 sequence reads: CACTVGYGYTF. CDR3 DNA: TGTGCCTGCACAGTTGGCTATGGCTACACCTTC.

This clone has more than one count but fewer than ten. This chain links TRBV28 with TRBJ2-3, with 8 bases matching TRBD1. Looked up from germline, CDR1 is MDHEN and CDR2 is SYDVKM. V shed 5 bases, J shed 1 base, and the junction held 8 bases outside the gene matches. The CDR3 has 16 amino acids. The CDR3 spells CASSLLAGQGTDTQYF. The CDR3 DNA reads as TGTGCCAGCAGTCTCCTTGCGGGACAGGGCACAGATACGCAGTATTTT.

This clone was counted only a few times. The genes are TRBV11-3 and TRBJ2-1; D remains ambiguous. Germline assignment: CDR1 SGHNT and CDR2 YENEEA. This CDR3 region has 12 residues. The ends were cut back, 5 bases at V and 4 bases at J, with 6 bases in the middle. The CDR3: CASSPEYNEQFF. The CDR3 DNA reads as TGTGCCAGCAGCCCCGAGTACAATGAGCAGTTCTTC.

This clone has a handful of counts. V usage is TRBV7-2 and J usage is TRBJ2-2, with D possibly matching TRBD1 (6 bases). The germline V and J ends were trimmed by 0 bases and 4 bases, with 9 bases remaining between them. The CDR3 sequence is 15 residues long. Germline-derived CDR1 and CDR2 are SGHTA and FQGNSA. Here the CDR3 reads CASSLAGAPTGELFF. In nucleotides, the CDR3 is TGTGCCAGCAGCTTAGCGGGGGCCCCCACCGGGGAGCTGTTTTTT. The whole variable domain, remainder taken from reference TRBV7-2 and TRBJ2-2, is GAGVSQSPSNKVTEKGKDVELRCDPISGHTALYWYRQSLGQGLEFLIYFQGNSAPDKSGLPSDRFSAERTGGSVSTLTIQRTQQEDSAVYLCASSLAGAPTGELFFGEGSRLTVL.

The chain employs TRBV13 and TRBJ1-2; D gene unclear. V was pared by 3 bases and J by 12 bases, with 17 bases between. From germline, CDR1 is PRHDT and CDR2 FYEKMQ (reference sequence). The CDR3 is 13 residues long. The CDR3 spells CASSFTIGSSDTF. The CDR3 DNA reads as TGTGCCAGCAGCTTTACCATCGGTTCTTCCGACACCTTC.

This clone was seen only a few times. This chain joins TRBV5-4 and TRBJ2-5; 7 nucleotides agree with TRBD1. With 9 bases clipped from V and 1 base from J, the junction kept 12 bases outside the gene matches. The CDR3 has 15 amino acids. Germline V gives CDR1 SGHNT, CDR2 YYREEE (reference sequence). Here the CDR3 reads CATRGGPGGQETQYF. CDR3 nucleotide sequence: TGTGCCACCAGGGGTGGGCCAGGGGGCCAAGAGACCCAGTACTTC.

This rearrangement joins TRBV11-2 to TRBJ1-1, with TRBD1 identical over 9 bases. Germline-derived CDR1 and CDR2 are SGHAT and FQNNGV. The CDR3 runs to 14 residues. Losses at the gene ends were 5 bases for V and 4 bases for J; bases not matched to a gene: 5. The CDR3 region has the DNA TGTGCCAGCAGCCTAAGACAGGGGGGCACTGAAGCTTTCTTT. It codes for CASSLRQGGTEAFF.

This clone was found a few times. The chain links TRBV19 to TRBJ2-7; TRBD1 matches at 8 bases. The trim removed 3 bases at V and 1 base at J, leaving 8 bases unmatched. The germline V gene has CDR1 LNHDA and CDR2 SQIVND (reference sequence). CDR3 size: 16 residues. CDR3 in DNA: TGTGCCAGTAGTATGCCCCGGGACAGGAATTCCTACGAGCAGTACTTC. Translated, it gives CASSMPRDRNSYEQYF.

The CDR3 region is CASSPGRGLYEQYF. In DNA form, the CDR3 reads TGTGCCAGCTCACCGGGAAGGGGGCTCTACGAGCAGTACTTC. This rearrangement joins TRBV18 to TRBJ2-7; 7 nucleotides agree with TRBD1. This CDR3 is built from 14 residues. With V trimmed by 3 bases and J by 3 bases, 5 bases remained unmatched. Per germline, CDR1 KGHSH and CDR2 LQKENI.

About this clone: Other DNA sequences of this sample code for an identical CDR3. V gene TRBV7-9 combines with J gene TRBJ2-2, with a weak D call TRBD1 (5 bases). Trimming removed 2 bases from V and 4 bases from J, with 5 bases in between. Germline V lookup: CDR1 SEHNR, CDR2 FQNEAQ (reference sequence). The CDR3 contains 13 residues. This chain's CDR3 is CASSLQGTGELFF. The CDR3, as DNA: TGTGCCAGCAGCTTACAGGGCACCGGGGAGCTGTTTTTT.

The chain links TRBV18 to TRBJ2-2; possibly TRBD1 for D (6 bases). Germline V gene sequence: CDR1 KGHSH, CDR2 LQKENI. The CDR3 is made up of 13 amino acids. V lost 6 bases, J lost 6 bases, and 11 bases lay in between. In DNA form, the CDR3 reads TGTGCCAGCTCCGTACAGGGCTCCGGGGAGCTGTTTTTT. Amino acids: CASSVQGSGELFF.

V usage is TRBV11-2 and J usage is TRBJ2-3, with TRBD2 matching over 8 bases. Germline CDR1 SGHAT, CDR2 FQNNGV. The CDR3 extends over 17 amino acids. V shed 5 bases, J shed 2 bases, and the junction held 12 bases outside the gene matches. CDR3 sequence: CASSKTGVGLVTDTQYF. The CDR3 DNA is TGTGCCAGCAGCAAAACGGGGGTGGGACTAGTCACAGATACGCAGTATTTT.

This chain uses TRBV27 with TRBJ2-7; TRBD1 matches at 10 bases. Germline V gives CDR1 MNHEY, CDR2 SMNVEV (reference sequence). The CDR3 has 15 amino acids. J lost 2 bases, V lost 5 bases, and 6 bases had no gene match. CDR3 residues: CASSLVGTGAYEQYF. CDR3 bases: TGTGCCAGCAGTCTAGTGGGGACAGGGGCCTACGAGCAGTACTTC.

This chain links TRBV7-2 with TRBJ1-5; 7 bases map to TRBD1. The CDR3 has 15 residues. Per the germline V gene, CDR1 is SGHTA and CDR2 is FQGNSA. V trimming: 6 bases; J trimming: 4 bases; junction bases outside the gene matches: 9. The CDR3 bases are TGTGCCAGCAGTTACCGGGACAGCCTGAATCAGCCCCAGCATTTT. It translates to CASSYRDSLNQPQHF.